This T cell receptor (beta chain) emerged from a study of blood T cell repertoires in COVID-19. On the study more broadly: COVID-19 samples, acute and convalescent, were from the United States, Italy and Spain. PBMCs, B-cell-depleted T cells, or T cells were the source of the cDNA or gDNA that made up the material.

V shed 5 bases and J 7 bases; nucleotides not matched to a gene: 7. This CDR3 comprises 13 residues. Germline assignment: CDR1 MNHEY and CDR2 SVGEGT. The data were produced by immunoSEQ multiplex PCR, yet TCRdb's version contains in-frame clones alone and is incomplete. This sample has around 140,000 clones, with roughly 79% found just once. This receptor was taken from a woman aged 60 to 75 with active or convalescent COVID-19. The V gene is TRBV6-2 or TRBV6-3, the J gene TRBJ1-1, with 7 bases fitting TRBD1. The source material was peripheral blood. CDR3 sequence (DNA): TGTGCCAGCAGTCTGACAGGGTTTAATGAAGCTTTCTTT. Translation gives CASSLTGFNEAFF.